Presented here are 29 T cell receptor beta chains from one specimen sequenced in a study of T-cell memory formation after mild COVID-19. One entry per CDR3 protein, called by TCRdb with MiXCR from the 5' RACE reads. There are about 180,000 distinct CDR3 sequences in the sample; 16% occur only once, and just over 2% lies in the top ten. The sequenced sample consisted of PBMCs or a T cell subset sorted from them (not recorded which). The receptors come from an adult woman who had mild COVID-19 (a few samples of this study predate the infection). Cell type and time point are not known.

This sequence joins TRBV19 and TRBJ2-1; D ambiguous. Germline loops: CDR1 LNHDA, CDR2 SQIVND (reference sequence). The CDR3 totals 14 residues. Trimming stripped 7 bases from V and 0 bases from J, with 10 bases between. The CDR3 loop is CASNRATSYNEQFF. Here the CDR3 DNA reads TGTGCCAGTAATCGAGCGACCTCCTACAATGAGCAGTTCTTC.

This sequence joins TRBV14 and TRBJ2-2; 7 bases are shared with TRBD1. Germline assignment: CDR1 SGHDN and CDR2 FVKESK. V gave up 3 bases and J gave up 8 bases; unmatched junction bases: 12. There are 16 residues in the CDR3. CDR3 in DNA: TGTGCCAGCAGCCATGCCCGGGACAGCACGGAGGGGGAGCTGTTTTTT. The encoded protein is CASSHARDSTEGELFF.

This clonotype was counted only a few times. The V gene is TRBV7-2, the J gene TRBJ2-1; D is perhaps TRBD1 (6 bases). CDR3 length: 13 residues. CDR1 is SGHTA and CDR2 is FQGNSA in the germline V gene. The germline V and J ends were trimmed by 0 bases and 7 bases, with 7 bases remaining between them. The CDR3 here is CASSLAGANEQFF. Written as DNA, the CDR3 is TGTGCCAGCAGCTTAGCGGGGGCGAATGAGCAGTTCTTC.

The genes are TRBV13 and TRBJ1-1, with TRBD1 matching 9 bases. Trimming took 5 bases from V and 6 from J; bases not matched to a gene: 13. Germline CDR1 PRHDT, CDR2 FYEKMQ (reference sequence). The CDR3 has 16 amino acids. The CDR3 nucleotides are TGTGCCAGCAGCAAACGGGGAGGACAGGGGTTCGCTGAAGCTTTCTTT. Translated: CASSKRGGQGFAEAFF.

This chain connects TRBV15 to TRBJ2-3; D unclear. CDR3 length: 12 residues. V lost 3 bases, J lost 2 bases, and 3 bases lay in between. Germline V gene data show CDR1 as LNHNV and CDR2 as YYDKDF (reference sequence). CDR3 amino acids: CATSSLTDTQYF. In DNA form, the CDR3 reads TGTGCCACCAGCAGCCTCACAGATACGCAGTATTTT.

The rearrangement links TRBV5-1 to TRBJ2-7, with TRBD2 matching 10 bases. Trimming at V came to 4 bases and at J to 2 bases, leaving 6 bases not matched to a gene. CDR1 and CDR2 (germline): SGHRS, YFSETQ. There are 15 residues in the CDR3. The CDR3: CASSPPLAGAYEQYF. CDR3 DNA sequence: TGCGCCAGCAGCCCCCCCCTAGCGGGAGCCTACGAGCAGTACTTC.

This rearrangement joins TRBV6-2 or TRBV6-3 to TRBJ2-7; 7 bases agree with TRBD1. The germline CDR1 and CDR2 sequences are MNHEY and SVGEGT. CDR3 length: 15 residues. J gave up 0 bases and V 7 bases, and 9 bases lay outside the gene matches. The CDR3 DNA reads as TGTGCCAGCAATGTGCTGGGACAGAGCTCCTACGAGCAGTACTTC. Amino acid sequence: CASNVLGQSSYEQYF.

This chain uses TRBV10-3 with TRBJ2-6; D uncertain. V was clipped by 4 bases and J by 0 bases, with 10 bases between them. Per the germline V gene, CDR1 is ENHRY and CDR2 is SYGVKD. The CDR3 totals 16 residues. As DNA, the CDR3 is TGTGCCATCAGTGTTGGGGTAGGCTCTGGGGCCAACGTCCTGACTTTC. It is translated as CAISVGVGSGANVLTF.

This clonotype was seen at least ten times. The gene calls are TRBV20-1 and TRBJ2-7; no definite D call. From germline, CDR1 is DFQATT and CDR2 SNEGSKA (reference sequence). This CDR3 has 14 residues. V was trimmed by 1 base and J by 2 bases, leaving 12 bases between them. CDR3 sequence (DNA): TGCAGTGCTAGAGGTGCTAGGGTCGCCTACGAGCAGTACTTC. Translation gives CSARGARVAYEQYF.

This clonotype was seen at least ten times. The chain joins TRBV6-6 to TRBJ1-2; weak D call: TRBD1 (6 bases). CDR1 is MNHNY and CDR2 is SVGAGI in the germline V gene (reference sequence). V lost 5 bases and J lost 4, with 14 bases in between. The CDR3 has 14 amino acids. CDR3 region: CASSPTGQAYGYTF. The CDR3 DNA reads TGTGCCAGCAGTCCGACAGGTCAAGCCTATGGCTACACCTTC.

This clonotype was seen many times. The chain recombines TRBV5-8 with TRBJ2-3; 7 nucleotides match TRBD1. The V gene's germline CDR1 is SGHTS and CDR2 YDEGEE. Trimming at V came to 6 bases and at J to 6 bases, leaving 10 bases not matched to a gene. The CDR3 extends over 14 amino acids. The CDR3 here is CASTRAGGYDTQYF. CDR3 bases: TGTGCCAGCACCCGGGCAGGGGGTTACGATACGCAGTATTTT. Based on the CDR3 plus reference TRBV5-8 and TRBJ2-3, the full variable domain is EAGVTQSPTHLIKTRGQQATLRCSPISGHTSVYWYQQALGLGLQFLLWYDEGEERNRGNFPPRFSGRQFPNYSSELNVNALELEDSALYLCASTRAGGYDTQYFGPGTRLTVL.

This chain connects TRBV14 to TRBJ2-2; 13 nucleotides line up with TRBD2. Germline CDR1 reads SGHDN; CDR2 reads FVKESK. V trimming: 2 bases; J trimming: 5 bases; junction bases outside the gene matches: 8. The CDR3 contains 18 residues. The CDR3 DNA sequence: TGTGCCAGCAGCCAAACCGGACTAGCGGGAGCGAGAACCGGGGAGCTGTTTTTT. Protein sequence: CASSQTGLAGARTGELFF. Looking up the rest from reference TRBV14 and TRBJ2-2 gives the full variable domain: EAGVTQFPSHSVIEKGQTVTLRCDPISGHDNLYWYRRVMGKEIKFLLHFVKESKQDESGMPNNRFLAERTGGTYSTLKVQPAELEDSGVYFCASSQTGLAGARTGELFFGEGSRLTVL.

V is TRBV12-3 or TRBV12-4 and J is TRBJ2-5; TRBD1 aligns across 7 bases. This CDR3 contains 16 residues. The trim removed 5 bases at V and 2 bases at J, leaving 11 bases unmatched. The CDR3 coding sequence is TGTGCCAGCAGTCCTGGAAAGACAGGGCCACAAGAGACCCAGTACTTC. Translated: CASSPGKTGPQETQYF.

This clonotype has just one count. CDR3 protein: CATGTWETQYF. The CDR3 bases are TGTGCCACCGGGACGTGGGAGACCCAGTACTTC. The chain has TRBV24-1 and TRBJ2-5, with D possibly being TRBD1 or TRBD2 (5 bases each). The germline V gene has CDR1 KGHDR and CDR2 SFDVKD. The germline V and J ends were trimmed by 9 bases and 5 bases, with 9 bases remaining between them. The length of the CDR3 is 11 residues.

V usage is TRBV18 and J usage is TRBJ2-1, with D perhaps TRBD1 (6 bases). Deletions cut 2 bases from V and 8 bases from J, with 16 bases between. The length of the CDR3 is 15 residues. Germline lookup yields CDR1 KGHSH and CDR2 LQKENI. The CDR3 DNA is TGTGCCAGCTCACCAACAGGGACGGGAACACATGAGCAGTTCTTC. Translation gives CASSPTGTGTHEQFF.

This clonotype was recorded at least ten times. The V and J genes are TRBV24-1 and TRBJ2-1, with TRBD2 identical over 7 bases. The CDR3 loop spans 17 amino acids. With 4 bases clipped from V and 4 bases from J, the junction kept 12 bases outside the gene matches. Germline lookup yields CDR1 KGHDR and CDR2 SFDVKD. This CDR3 reads CATSDPGGGSLYNEQFF. CDR3 DNA sequence: TGTGCCACCAGTGACCCCGGCGGCGGGAGCCTGTACAATGAGCAGTTCTTC.

This clonotype was observed a handful of times. This chain's CDR3 is CASSLDRSNSNYGYTF. The CDR3 coding sequence is TGTGCCAGCAGCTTAGATCGGAGCAACTCTAACTATGGCTACACCTTC. The gene calls are TRBV11-2 and TRBJ1-2, with D unclear. The CDR3 spans 16 residues. V was trimmed by 0 bases and J by 0 bases, leaving 11 bases between them. Germline values: CDR1 SGHAT, CDR2 FQNNGV.

The rearrangement uses TRBV5-1 and TRBJ2-5; possible D gene TRBD1, 5 bases. This CDR3 comprises 16 residues. CDR1 and CDR2 from the germline V gene are SGHRS and YFSETQ. V shed 0 bases and J shed 5 bases, with 17 bases lying between them. CDR3 sequence reads: CASSLDPVNRGETQYF. The CDR3 DNA sequence: TGCGCCAGCAGCTTGGACCCCGTAAATAGGGGTGAGACCCAGTACTTC.

This clonotype has a handful of counts. The chain has TRBV12-3 or TRBV12-4 and TRBJ2-1; 10 bases fit TRBD2. V shed 7 bases, J shed 6 bases, and the junction held 9 bases outside the gene matches. This CDR3 spans 15 amino acids. The DNA of the CDR3 is TGTGCCAGCACCAATCTAGCGGGGGTGATCAATGAGCAGTTCTTC. Translation: CASTNLAGVINEQFF.

V is TRBV10-3 and J is TRBJ2-3; D is possibly TRBD1 or TRBD2 (5 bases each). V lost 6 bases to trimming and J lost 5 bases, with 15 bases between them. Germline loops: CDR1 ENHRY, CDR2 SYGVKD. There are 14 residues in the CDR3. The CDR3 loop is CAIRRDGAGDTQYF. As DNA, the CDR3 is TGTGCCATCAGGAGGGACGGAGCAGGAGATACGCAGTATTTT.

V usage is TRBV6-5 and J usage is TRBJ2-1; possible D gene TRBD2, 7 bases. V dropped 0 bases and J dropped 6 bases, with 12 bases sitting between them. Germline assignment: CDR1 MNHEY and CDR2 SVGAGI. The CDR3 sequence is 15 residues long. The CDR3 DNA sequence: TGTGCCAGCAGTTACTCGGGAGGGGGGCGCAATGAGCAGTTCTTC. Its translation: CASSYSGGGRNEQFF.

The J gene is TRBJ1-1, the V gene TRBV7-9; D remains unclear. The CDR3 sequence is 13 residues long. The ends were cut back, 3 bases at V and 4 bases at J, with 9 bases in the middle. The germline CDR1 and CDR2 sequences are SEHNR and FQNEAQ (reference sequence). The CDR3 nucleotides are TGTGCCAGCAGCTTTTATTCCGGCACTGAAGCTTTCTTT. It yields the protein CASSFYSGTEAFF.

This chain joins TRBV27 and TRBJ2-2, with 9 bases aligning to TRBD1. The CDR3 extends over 17 amino acids. Germline CDR1 reads MNHEY; CDR2 reads SMNVEV (reference sequence). V gave up 7 bases and J gave up 8 bases; unmatched junction bases: 17. CDR3 bases: TGTGCCAGCACCCTGCTAGCCGGACAGGGGCCTTCTGGGGAGCTGTTTTTT. Protein product: CASTLLAGQGPSGELFF.

This clonotype was detected ten times or more. The gene calls are TRBV7-9 and TRBJ1-4, with D perhaps matching TRBD1 (5 bases). The length of the CDR3 is 15 residues. Germline CDR1 is SEHNR and CDR2 is FQNEAQ (reference sequence). The germline V and J ends were trimmed by 3 bases and 0 bases, with 8 bases remaining between them. CDR3 coding DNA: TGTGCCAGCAGCTTTGGGGGTGCAACTAATGAAAAACTGTTTTTT. It encodes CASSFGGATNEKLFF.

This rearrangement joins TRBV6-6 to TRBJ2-7, with D perhaps TRBD1 (5 bases). V gave up 8 bases and J gave up 7 bases, with 18 bases separating them. This CDR3 comprises 13 residues. CDR1 is MNHNY, CDR2 SVGAGI, per germline (reference sequence). CDR3 residues: CASRQTTPGEQYF. CDR3 coding DNA: TGTGCCAGCCGACAGACAACTCCTGGGGAGCAGTACTTC.

This clonotype was observed a few times. The chain couples TRBV10-3 to TRBJ2-7; 9 bases agree with TRBD1. The CDR3 loop spans 13 amino acids. V was pared by 8 bases and J by 5 bases, with 7 bases of the junction left unmatched. Germline V gene sequence: CDR1 ENHRY, CDR2 SYGVKD. The DNA for the CDR3 is TGTGCCATCTTGGGGACAGGGATCCACGAGCAGTACTTC. As protein: CAILGTGIHEQYF.

The gene calls are TRBV20-1 and TRBJ2-5; 7 nucleotides align to TRBD2. Per the germline V gene, CDR1 is DFQATT and CDR2 is SNEGSKA (reference sequence). This CDR3 is built from 14 residues. Here the CDR3 reads CSPRKGTTQETQYF. CDR3 nucleotide sequence: TGCAGCCCTAGGAAGGGGACTACCCAAGAGACCCAGTACTTC.

This clonotype was recorded a few times. The V call is TRBV28, the J call TRBJ2-1; 7 nucleotides match TRBD2. This CDR3 spans 12 amino acids. With 3 bases clipped from V and 12 bases from J, the junction kept 5 bases outside the gene matches. Germline V gene data show CDR1 as MDHEN and CDR2 as SYDVKM. The CDR3 region is CASSFLRERQFF. The CDR3 DNA reads TGTGCCAGCAGTTTTCTGCGGGAGCGGCAGTTCTTC.

This clonotype appeared a few times. The chain carries TRBV6-6 and TRBJ2-7; D is possibly TRBD1 (6 bases). Deletions cut 2 bases from V and 2 bases from J, with 10 bases between. Germline V gene data show CDR1 as MNHNY and CDR2 as SVGAGI (reference sequence). This CDR3 comprises 14 residues. This CDR3 reads CASSYGQRTYEQYF. CDR3 coding DNA: TGTGCCAGCAGTTACGGACAGAGAACCTACGAGCAGTACTTC.